This T cell receptor beta chain was profiled in a study of T-cell reconstitution after alpha-beta-depleted transplantation in children. Study observations and caveats: Approximately two months post-transplant, alpha-beta T cells reportedly originated from several hundred expanded graft clones.

V was cut by 0 bases and J by 5 bases, with 16 bases left in between. Germline values: CDR1 DFQATT, CDR2 SNEGSKA (reference sequence). The CDR3 contains 15 residues. The TCRbeta library was prepared with unique molecular identifiers. TCRdb processed the PCR reads anew with MiXCR; each CDR3 protein has one entry. The table shows approximately 220,000 distinct CDR3 sequences, with approximately 15% occurring only once. As for this clonotype: Its antigen is unidentified.

The sequencing used PBMCs, mostly from graft donor cells, collected 360 days after TCRalphabeta/CD19-depleted stem cell transplant. The receptor was isolated from a male patient between 2 and 10 years old who had a stem cell transplant for acute lymphoblastic leukemia, so the T cells may come from the graft donor. V is TRBV20-1 and J is TRBJ1-1; D is possibly TRBD1 (6 bases). The DNA of the CDR3 is TGCAGTGCTAGAGATGATCGTAAGGGGGGGACTGAAGCTTTCTTT. Amino acid sequence: CSARDDRKGGTEAFF.